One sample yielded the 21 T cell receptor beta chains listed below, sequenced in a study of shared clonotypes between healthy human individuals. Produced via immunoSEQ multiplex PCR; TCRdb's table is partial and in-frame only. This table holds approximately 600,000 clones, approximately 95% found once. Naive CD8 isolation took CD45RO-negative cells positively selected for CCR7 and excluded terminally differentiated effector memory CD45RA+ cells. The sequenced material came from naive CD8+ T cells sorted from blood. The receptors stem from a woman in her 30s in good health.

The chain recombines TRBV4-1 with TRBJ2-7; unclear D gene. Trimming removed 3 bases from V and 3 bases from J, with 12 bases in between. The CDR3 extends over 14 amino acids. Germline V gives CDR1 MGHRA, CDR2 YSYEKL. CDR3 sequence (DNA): TGCGCCAGCAGCCAGCCTTACGCTGACTACGAGCAGTACTTC. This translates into CASSQPYADYEQYF.

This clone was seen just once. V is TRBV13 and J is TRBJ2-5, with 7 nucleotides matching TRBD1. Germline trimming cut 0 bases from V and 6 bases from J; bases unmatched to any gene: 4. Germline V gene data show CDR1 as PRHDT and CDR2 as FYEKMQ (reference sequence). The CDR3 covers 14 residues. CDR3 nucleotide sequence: TGTGCCAGCAGCTTAGGACAGGGGCTAAAGACCCAGTACTTC. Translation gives CASSLGQGLKTQYF. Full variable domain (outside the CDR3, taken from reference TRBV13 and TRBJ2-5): AAGVIQSPRHLIKEKRETATLKCYPIPRHDTVYWYQQGPGQDPQFLISFYEKMQSDKGSIPDRFSAQQFSDYHSELNMSSLELGDSALYFCASSLGQGLKTQYFGPGTRLLVL.

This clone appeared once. CDR3 loop: CASSSHLALVAGTDTQYF. The CDR3 region has the DNA TGTGCCAGCAGTTCCCACCTAGCGCTGGTAGCGGGCACAGATACGCAGTATTTT. The V call is TRBV28, the J call TRBJ2-3; D is possibly TRBD2 (6 bases). The CDR3 spans 18 residues. Germline lookup yields CDR1 MDHEN and CDR2 SYDVKM. V was clipped by 4 bases and J by 1 base, with 21 bases between them.

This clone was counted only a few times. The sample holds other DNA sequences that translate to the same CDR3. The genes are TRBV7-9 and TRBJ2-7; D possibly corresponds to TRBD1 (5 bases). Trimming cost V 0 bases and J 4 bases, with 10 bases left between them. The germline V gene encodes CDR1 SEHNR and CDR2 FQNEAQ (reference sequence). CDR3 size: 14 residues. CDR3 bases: TGTGCCAGCAGCTTAGCAGGGGCGGATTACGAGCAGTACTTC. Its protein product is CASSLAGADYEQYF.

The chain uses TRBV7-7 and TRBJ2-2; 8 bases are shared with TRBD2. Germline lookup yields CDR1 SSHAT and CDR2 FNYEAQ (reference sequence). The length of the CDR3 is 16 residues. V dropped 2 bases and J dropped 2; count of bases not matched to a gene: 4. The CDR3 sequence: CASSLSLAGNTGELFF. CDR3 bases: TGTGCCAGCAGCTTATCCTTAGCGGGAAACACCGGGGAGCTGTTTTTT.

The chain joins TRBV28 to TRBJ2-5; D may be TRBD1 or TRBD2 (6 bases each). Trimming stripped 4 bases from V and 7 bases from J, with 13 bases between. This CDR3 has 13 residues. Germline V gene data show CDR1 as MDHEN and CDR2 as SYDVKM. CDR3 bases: TGTGCCAGCAGTTACGGGGGCGAGGGGACCCAGTACTTC. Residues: CASSYGGEGTQYF.

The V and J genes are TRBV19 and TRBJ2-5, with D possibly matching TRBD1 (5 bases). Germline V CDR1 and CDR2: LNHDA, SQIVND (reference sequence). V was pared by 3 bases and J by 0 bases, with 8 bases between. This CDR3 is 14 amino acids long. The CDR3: CASSIRQYQETQYF. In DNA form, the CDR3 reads TGTGCCAGTAGTATCCGACAGTACCAAGAGACCCAGTACTTC. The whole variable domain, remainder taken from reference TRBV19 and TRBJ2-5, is DGGITQSPKYLFRKEGQNVTLSCEQNLNHDAMYWYRQDPGQGLRLIYYSQIVNDFQKGDIAEGYSVSREKKESFPLTVTSAQKNPTAFYLCASSIRQYQETQYFGPGTRLLVL.

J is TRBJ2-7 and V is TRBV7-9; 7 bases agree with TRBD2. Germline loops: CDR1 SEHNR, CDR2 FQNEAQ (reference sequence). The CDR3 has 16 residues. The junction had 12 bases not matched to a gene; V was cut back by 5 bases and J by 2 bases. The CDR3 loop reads CASSHDTGGIPYEQYF. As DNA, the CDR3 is TGTGCCAGCAGCCATGACACGGGGGGAATCCCCTACGAGCAGTACTTC. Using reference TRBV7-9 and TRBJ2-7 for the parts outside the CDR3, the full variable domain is DTGVSQNPRHKITKRGQNVTFRCDPISEHNRLYWYRQTLGQGPEFLTYFQNEAQLEKSRLLSDRFSAERPKGSFSTLEIQRTEQGDSAMYLCASSHDTGGIPYEQYFGPGTRLTVT.

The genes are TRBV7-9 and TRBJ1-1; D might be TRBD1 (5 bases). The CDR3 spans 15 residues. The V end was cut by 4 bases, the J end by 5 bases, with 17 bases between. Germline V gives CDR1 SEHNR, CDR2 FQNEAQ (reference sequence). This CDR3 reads CASSSGWRGLTEAFF. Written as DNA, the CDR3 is TGTGCCAGCAGCTCTGGATGGAGGGGCCTGACTGAAGCTTTCTTT. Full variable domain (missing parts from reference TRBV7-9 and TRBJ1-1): DTGVSQNPRHKITKRGQNVTFRCDPISEHNRLYWYRQTLGQGPEFLTYFQNEAQLEKSRLLSDRFSAERPKGSFSTLEIQRTEQGDSAMYLCASSSGWRGLTEAFFGQGTRLTVV.

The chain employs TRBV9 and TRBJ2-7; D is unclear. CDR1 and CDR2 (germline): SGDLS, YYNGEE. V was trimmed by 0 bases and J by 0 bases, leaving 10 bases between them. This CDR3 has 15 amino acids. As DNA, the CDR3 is TGTGCCAGCAGCGTAGATTCTGATTTCTCCTACGAGCAGTACTTC. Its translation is CASSVDSDFSYEQYF.

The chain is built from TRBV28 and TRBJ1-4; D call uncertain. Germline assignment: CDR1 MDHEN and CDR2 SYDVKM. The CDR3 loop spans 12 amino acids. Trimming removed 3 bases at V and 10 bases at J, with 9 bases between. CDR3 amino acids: CASSFDRGKLFF. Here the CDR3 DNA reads TGTGCCAGCAGTTTCGACCGGGGAAAACTGTTTTTT. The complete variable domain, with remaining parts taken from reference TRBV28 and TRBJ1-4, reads DVKVTQSSRYLVKRTGEKVFLECVQDMDHENMFWYRQDPGLGLRLIYFSYDVKMKEKGDIPEGYSVSREKKERFSLILESASTNQTSMYLCASSFDRGKLFFGSGTQLSVL.

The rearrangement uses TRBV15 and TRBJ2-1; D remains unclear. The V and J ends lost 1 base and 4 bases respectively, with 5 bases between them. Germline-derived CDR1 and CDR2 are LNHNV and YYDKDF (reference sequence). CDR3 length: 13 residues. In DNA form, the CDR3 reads TGTGCCACCAGCAGAGGATTGTACAATGAGCAGTTCTTC. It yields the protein CATSRGLYNEQFF.

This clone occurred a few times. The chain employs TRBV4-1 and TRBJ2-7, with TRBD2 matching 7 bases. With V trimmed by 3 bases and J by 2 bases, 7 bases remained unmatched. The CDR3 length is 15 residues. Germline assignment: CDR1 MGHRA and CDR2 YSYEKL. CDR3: CASSQGAGPTYEQYF. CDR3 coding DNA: TGCGCCAGCAGCCAGGGAGCGGGGCCAACCTACGAGCAGTACTTC.

CDR3 in DNA: TGTGCCAGCAGGACGGGACAGAATGAAAAACTGTTTTTT. Its translation is CASRTGQNEKLFF. This rearrangement joins TRBV6-5 to TRBJ1-4; TRBD1 aligns across 7 bases. Trimming at V came to 6 bases and at J to 5 bases, leaving 3 bases not matched to a gene. The CDR3 has 13 amino acids. Germline CDR1 and CDR2: MNHEY and SVGAGI.

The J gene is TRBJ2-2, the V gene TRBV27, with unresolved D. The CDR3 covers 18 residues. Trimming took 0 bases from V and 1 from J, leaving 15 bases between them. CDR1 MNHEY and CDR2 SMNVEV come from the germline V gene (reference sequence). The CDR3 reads CASSLSKAVQRNTGELFF. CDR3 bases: TGTGCCAGCAGTTTATCGAAGGCGGTCCAGCGGAACACCGGGGAGCTGTTTTTT.

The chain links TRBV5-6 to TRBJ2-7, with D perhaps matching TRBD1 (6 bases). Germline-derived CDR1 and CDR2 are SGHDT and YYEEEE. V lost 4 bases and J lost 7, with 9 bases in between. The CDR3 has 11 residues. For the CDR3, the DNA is TGTGCCAGCAGCACCAGGGGAGAGCAGTACTTC. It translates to CASSTRGEQYF.

The CDR3 region is CASSPGTANYEQYF. As DNA, the CDR3 is TGCGCCAGCAGCCCCGGGACAGCGAACTACGAGCAGTACTTC. V usage is TRBV4-1 and J usage is TRBJ2-7; 7 bases line up with TRBD1. Trimming cost V 4 bases and J 3 bases; bases outside gene matches: 6. CDR3 length: 14 amino acids. Germline CDR1 and CDR2: MGHRA and YSYEKL.

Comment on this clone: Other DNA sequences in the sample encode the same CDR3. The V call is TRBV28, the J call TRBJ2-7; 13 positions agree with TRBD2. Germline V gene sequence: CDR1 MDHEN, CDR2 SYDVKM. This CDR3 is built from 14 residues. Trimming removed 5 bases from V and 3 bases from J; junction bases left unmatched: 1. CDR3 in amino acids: CASSRTSGSYEQYF. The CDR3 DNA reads TGTGCCAGCAGTAGGACTAGCGGGAGCTACGAGCAGTACTTC. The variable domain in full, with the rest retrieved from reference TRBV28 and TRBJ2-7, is DVKVTQSSRYLVKRTGEKVFLECVQDMDHENMFWYRQDPGLGLRLIYFSYDVKMKEKGDIPEGYSVSREKKERFSLILESASTNQTSMYLCASSRTSGSYEQYFGPGTRLTVT.

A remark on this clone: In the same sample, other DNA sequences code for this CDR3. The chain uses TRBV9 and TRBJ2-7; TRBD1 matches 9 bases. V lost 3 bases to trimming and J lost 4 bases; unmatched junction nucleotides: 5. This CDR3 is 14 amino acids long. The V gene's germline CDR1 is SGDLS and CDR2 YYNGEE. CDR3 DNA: TGTGCCAGCAGCGGGGGACAGGGTTCTTACGAGCAGTACTTC. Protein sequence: CASSGGQGSYEQYF.

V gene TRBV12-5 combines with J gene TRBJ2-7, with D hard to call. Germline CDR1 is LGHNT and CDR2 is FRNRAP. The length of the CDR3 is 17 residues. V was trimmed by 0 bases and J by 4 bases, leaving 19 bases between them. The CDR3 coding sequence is TGTGCTAGTGGTTTGGTCCGTGATTTAACTCCGCTGTACGAGCAGTACTTC. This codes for CASGLVRDLTPLYEQYF. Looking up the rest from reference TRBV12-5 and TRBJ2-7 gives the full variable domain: DARVTQTPRHKVTEMGQEVTMRCQPILGHNTVFWYRQTMMQGLELLAYFRNRAPLDDSGMPKDRFSAEMPDATLATLKIQPSEPRDSAVYFCASGLVRDLTPLYEQYFGPGTRLTVT.

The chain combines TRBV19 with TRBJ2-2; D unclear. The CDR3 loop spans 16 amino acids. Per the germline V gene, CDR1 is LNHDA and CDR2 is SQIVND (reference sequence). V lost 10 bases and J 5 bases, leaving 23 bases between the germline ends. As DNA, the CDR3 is TGTGCCATTGCATATACCGCGGCAGGAGCTACCGGGGAGCTGTTTTTT. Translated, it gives CAIAYTAAGATGELFF. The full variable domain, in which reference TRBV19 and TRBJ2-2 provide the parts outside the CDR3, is DGGITQSPKYLFRKEGQNVTLSCEQNLNHDAMYWYRQDPGQGLRLIYYSQIVNDFQKGDIAEGYSVSREKKESFPLTVTSAQKNPTAFYLCAIAYTAAGATGELFFGEGSRLTVL.